The next 15 T cell receptor beta chains were all read from a single sample in a study of blood T cell repertoires in COVID-19. The data were produced by immunoSEQ multiplex PCR, yet TCRdb's version contains in-frame clones alone and is incomplete. The data hold just under 40,000 clones, with 79% observed a single time. The source material was peripheral blood. The receptors shown here come from a man in his sixties or seventies with acute or convalescent COVID-19.

The chain carries TRBV13 and TRBJ1-6; 7 bases are a match to TRBD1. V was pared by 5 bases and J by 6 bases, with 7 bases of the junction left unmatched. Germline values: CDR1 PRHDT, CDR2 FYEKMQ (reference sequence). The CDR3 is made up of 15 amino acids. CDR3 in amino acids: CASSPDRDINSPLHF. For the CDR3, the DNA is TGTGCCAGCAGCCCCGACAGGGACATTAATTCACCCCTCCACTTT.

V gene TRBV9 combines with J gene TRBJ2-1; D possibly corresponds to TRBD2 (6 bases). The V gene's germline CDR1 is SGDLS and CDR2 YYNGEE. The CDR3 has 15 amino acids. V was pared by 0 bases and J by 7 bases, with 14 bases between. CDR3 in DNA: TGTGCCAGCAGCGTAGATACGGGAGAGGGTAATGAGCAGTTCTTC. Translating gives CASSVDTGEGNEQFF. The whole variable domain, filled in from reference TRBV9 and TRBJ2-1, reads DSGVTQTPKHLITATGQRVTLRCSPRSGDLSVYWYQQSLDQGLQFLIQYYNGEERAKGNILERFSAQQFPDLHSELNLSSLELGDSALYFCASSVDTGEGNEQFFGPGTRLTVL.

This chain joins TRBV28 and TRBJ2-4, with 8 bases lining up with TRBD2. The junction had 18 bases not matched to a gene; V was cut back by 5 bases and J by 0 bases. This CDR3 has 20 residues. Germline CDR1 reads MDHEN; CDR2 reads SYDVKM. CDR3 coding DNA: TGTGCCAGCAGTACATACTGGGTAGCGGGAACCCTCCTAGCCAAAAACATTCAGTACTTC. Its translation: CASSTYWVAGTLLAKNIQYF.

The rearrangement joins TRBV12-3 or TRBV12-4 to TRBJ1-2; unclear D gene. The CDR3 is 12 amino acids. The ends were cut back, 10 bases at V and 4 bases at J, with 13 bases in the middle. This chain's CDR3 is CATGALGYGYTF. CDR3 in DNA: TGTGCCACAGGTGCTTTAGGCTATGGCTACACCTTC.

CDR3 in amino acids: CASSVTAGTSGGEQYF. In nucleotides, the CDR3 is TGTGCCAGTAGTGTCACTGCCGGGACTAGCGGCGGCGAGCAGTACTTC. V is TRBV19 and J is TRBJ2-7; TRBD2 matches 11 bases. The ends lost 5 bases at V and 6 bases at J; junction bases unmatched: 12. Germline V gene lookup returns CDR1 LNHDA and CDR2 SQIVND (reference sequence). This CDR3 is 16 amino acids long.

The sample holds a few counts of this clone. The V and J genes are TRBV5-5 and TRBJ1-5; possibly TRBD1 for D (6 bases). The CDR3 runs to 16 residues. V was cut by 1 base and J by 1 base, with 12 bases left in between. Looked up from germline, CDR1 is SGHKS and CDR2 is YYEKEE (reference sequence). This chain's CDR3 is CASSLRGGESNQPQHF. As DNA, the CDR3 is TGTGCCAGCAGCTTGAGAGGGGGTGAGAGCAATCAGCCCCAGCATTTT.

By frequency in the sample, this clone is medium-sized (0.01 to 0.1%). The gene calls are TRBV5-4 and TRBJ2-7; TRBD2 matches at 12 bases. Germline CDR1 SGHNT, CDR2 YYREEE (reference sequence). Germline trimming cut 5 bases from V and 6 bases from J; bases unmatched to any gene: 6. The CDR3 length is 14 residues. The chain's CDR3 is CASSLAGGPSEQYF. The CDR3 region has the DNA TGTGCCAGCAGTCTAGCGGGAGGGCCCTCCGAGCAGTACTTC.

The chain combines TRBV10-3 with TRBJ1-1, with D possibly matching TRBD1 (5 bases). The germline gives CDR1 ENHRY, CDR2 SYGVKD. The CDR3 has 13 residues. The V end lost 8 bases, the J end lost 1 base, and 11 bases lay between the germline ends. The CDR3 sequence is CAIGGDSNTEAFF. The CDR3 nucleotides read TGTGCCATCGGAGGGGACTCGAACACTGAAGCTTTCTTT.

The J gene is TRBJ2-1, the V gene TRBV11-3; 10 nucleotides match TRBD2. After removal of 0 bases from V and 4 bases from J, the junction contained 6 bases not matched to a gene. Germline-derived CDR1 and CDR2 are SGHNT and YENEEA. This CDR3 is 17 amino acids long. DNA for the CDR3: TGTGCCAGCAGCTTAGATCGGGGACTAGCGTTTTACAATGAGCAGTTCTTC. It yields the protein CASSLDRGLAFYNEQFF.

The CDR3 DNA is TGTGCCAGCAGCGTAGGCAACATCGGGGAGAGCATCGGGGAAAAACTGTTTTTT. Translating gives CASSVGNIGESIGEKLFF. This chain uses TRBV9 with TRBJ1-4, with D uncertain. Looked up from germline, CDR1 is SGDLS and CDR2 is YYNGEE. V was shortened by 0 bases and J by 8 bases, with 23 bases between the two germline ends. This CDR3 is 18 amino acids long.

The chain employs TRBV27 and TRBJ2-7, with D possibly being TRBD2 (5 bases). Germline V gene sequence: CDR1 MNHEY, CDR2 SMNVEV (reference sequence). V lost 2 bases and J lost 0, with 11 bases in between. The CDR3 extends over 15 amino acids. CDR3 region: CASSLGIALSYEQYF. DNA for the CDR3: TGTGCCAGCAGTTTAGGTATAGCGCTCTCCTACGAGCAGTACTTC.

This clone was found once. The chain employs TRBV4-2 and TRBJ2-1; the match to TRBD2 covers 8 bases. V shed 0 bases and J 6 bases; nucleotides not matched to a gene: 1. Per germline, CDR1 LGHNA and CDR2 YNFKEQ. The CDR3 is made up of 14 amino acids. Here the CDR3 reads CASSQEREGNEQFF. The CDR3 nucleotides read TGTGCCAGCAGCCAAGAACGGGAGGGCAATGAGCAGTTCTTC.

This sequence joins TRBV24-1 and TRBJ2-3; D is possibly TRBD1 (5 bases). The CDR3 runs 13 residues. Germline CDR1 and CDR2: KGHDR and SFDVKD. Trimming cost V 8 bases and J 0 bases, with 8 bases left between them. The CDR3 loop is CATTPGSTDTQYF. The CDR3 DNA sequence: TGTGCCACCACCCCAGGGAGCACAGATACGCAGTATTTT.

The rearrangement uses TRBV27 and TRBJ2-2; 8 positions match TRBD2. CDR1 and CDR2 from the germline V gene are MNHEY and SMNVEV (reference sequence). V lost 6 bases and J lost 6; bases outside the gene matches: 3. The CDR3 sequence is 13 residues long. The CDR3, as DNA: TGTGCCAGCAGACTAGCGGATTCCGGGGAGCTGTTTTTT. Its protein is CASRLADSGELFF.

This rearrangement joins TRBV28 to TRBJ2-3; 12 nucleotides agree with TRBD2. The CDR3 length is 20 residues. The germline CDR1 and CDR2 sequences are MDHEN and SYDVKM. V shed 5 bases and J 4 bases; nucleotides not matched to a gene: 19. The DNA of the CDR3 is TGTGCCAGCAGTCTCCTCGGGGTTCGACTAGCGGGAGAAGTCGCAGATACGCAGTATTTT. Encoded protein: CASSLLGVRLAGEVADTQYF.